In its sample, the clone carrying this T cell receptor beta chain was seen many times. Its matching antigen is unknown. This entry belongs to a study of neurological immune-mediated disorders. The team produced cDNA through 5'RACE using 10-nucleotide random UMIs. TCRdb itself ran the 5' RACE reads through MiXCR, one entry per CDR3 protein. The table shows 70,000 to 95,000 distinct CDR3 sequences, with over 10% occurring only once. Study-level points and caveats: CDR3 amino acid sequences of expanded clones were not shared across subjects, a result suggesting private repertoires in all groups.

Germline V gene sequence: CDR1 SGHRS, CDR2 YFSETQ. The germline V and J ends were trimmed by 2 bases and 5 bases, with 12 bases remaining between them. The CDR3 has 14 amino acids. The time point is: longitudinal time-point 2. The study built unsorted libraries from 2 million PBMCs kept at -80 C. This TCR derives from a female donor with HTLV-1-associated myelopathy (HAM/TSP). The sequencing input was PBMCs. The V call is TRBV5-1, the J call TRBJ2-3; TRBD1 might be the D (6 bases). CDR3 bases: TGCGCCAGCAGCTTCCAGGGGAGAGGAGATACGCAGTATTTT. This codes for CASSFQGRGDTQYF.